The 20 T cell receptor beta chains below come from one sample, sequenced in a study of beta chain features in type 1 diabetes. Expressed TCRB transcripts were sequenced, since all the RNA that had been isolated was reverse transcribed. Method: immunoSEQ multiplex PCR; TCRdb's copy keeps in-frame clones and lacks some. The table includes approximately 300,000 clones, about 10% detected once. Sample: naive CD4+ T cells from blood. Source of these receptors: a woman in her twenties or thirties in good health.

A single count supports this clone. The chain combines TRBV7-8 with TRBJ2-1; 8 nucleotides align to TRBD2. Germline CDR1 SGHVS, CDR2 FQNEAQ. CDR3 length: 17 residues. Trimming took 5 bases from V and 8 from J; bases not matched to a gene: 17. The chain's CDR3 is CASSAKGLSGDGYEQFF. The CDR3 DNA follows: TGTGCCAGCAGCGCAAAAGGACTTAGCGGGGATGGCTATGAGCAGTTCTTC.

This chain uses TRBV7-9 with TRBJ1-1; D unresolved. Germline V CDR1 and CDR2: SEHNR, FQNEAQ (reference sequence). With 5 bases removed from V and 8 bases from J, the gap between germline ends came to 15 bases. The CDR3 extends over 13 amino acids. CDR3 sequence (DNA): TGTGCCAGCAGCCTACTAGGGCCAGAAGAAGCTTTCTTT. It is translated as CASSLLGPEEAFF.

This clone was seen more than once but under ten times. V is TRBV6-5 and J is TRBJ2-7, with D perhaps TRBD1 (5 bases). The CDR3 is made up of 14 amino acids. Trimming removed 2 bases at V and 0 bases at J, with 8 bases between. Per germline, CDR1 MNHEY and CDR2 SVGAGI. The CDR3 region is CASSYGGASYEQYF. The CDR3 region has the DNA TGTGCCAGCAGTTACGGTGGGGCCTCCTACGAGCAGTACTTC.

This chain uses TRBV7-2 with TRBJ2-2; D is perhaps TRBD1 (5 bases). Deletions cut 0 bases from V and 6 bases from J, with 11 bases between. Germline assignment: CDR1 SGHTA and CDR2 FQGNSA. CDR3 size: 15 residues. The CDR3 here is CASSLASGLAGELFF. The CDR3 DNA follows: TGTGCCAGCAGCTTAGCGTCAGGGTTGGCCGGGGAGCTGTTTTTT. Full variable domain (missing parts from reference TRBV7-2 and TRBJ2-2): GAGVSQSPSNKVTEKGKDVELRCDPISGHTALYWYRQSLGQGLEFLIYFQGNSAPDKSGLPSDRFSAERTGGSVSTLTIQRTQQEDSAVYLCASSLASGLAGELFFGEGSRLTVL.

V usage is TRBV5-6 and J usage is TRBJ2-7; tentative D call: TRBD2 (6 bases). Germline V gene data show CDR1 as SGHDT and CDR2 as YYEEEE. The length of the CDR3 is 13 residues. V was clipped by 0 bases and J by 4 bases, with 8 bases between them. The CDR3, as DNA: TGTGCCAGCAGCTTGGTTAGCGGATACGAGCAGTACTTC. Residues: CASSLVSGYEQYF.

The V call is TRBV7-3, the J call TRBJ2-1, with a weak D call TRBD2 (6 bases). Germline V lookup: CDR1 SGHTA, CDR2 FQGTGA. This CDR3 has 11 residues. Trimming left V 4 bases short and J 10 bases short, with 8 bases between. CDR3 sequence: CASSSGGEQFF. CDR3 in DNA: TGTGCCAGCAGCTCCGGGGGAGAGCAGTTCTTC.

This clone has a handful of counts. The rearrangement links TRBV30 to TRBJ2-1; 14 positions match TRBD2. V was pared by 5 bases and J by 9 bases, with 9 bases of the junction left unmatched. The germline CDR1 and CDR2 sequences are GTSNPN and SVGIG (reference sequence). The CDR3 consists of 15 residues. Here the CDR3 reads CAWGSGLAGEREQFF. The CDR3 DNA is TGTGCCTGGGGCTCGGGACTAGCGGGAGAGCGTGAGCAGTTCTTC.

The chain employs TRBV5-4 and TRBJ2-5; 7 bases align to TRBD2. With V trimmed by 4 bases and J by 4 bases, 1 base remained unmatched. The germline gives CDR1 SGHNT, CDR2 YYREEE (reference sequence). This CDR3 contains 12 residues. The CDR3 bases are TGTGCCAGCAGCGGGGAGGGAGAGACCCAGTACTTC. Protein: CASSGEGETQYF.

The chain couples TRBV27 to TRBJ1-2, with D perhaps TRBD1 (5 bases). CDR3 length: 13 amino acids. Germline V gene sequence: CDR1 MNHEY, CDR2 SMNVEV (reference sequence). The V end was cut by 5 bases, the J end by 8 bases, with 15 bases between. CDR3 sequence (DNA): TGTGCCAGCAGTCCCTCAGGGAGGCGGGGCTACACCTTC. Translating it yields CASSPSGRRGYTF.

This clone was seen more than once but under ten times. The chain couples TRBV14 to TRBJ2-1; 14 nucleotides line up with TRBD2. The germline V gene encodes CDR1 SGHDN and CDR2 FVKESK. J gave up 8 bases and V 4 bases, and 4 bases lay outside the gene matches. The length of the CDR3 is 15 residues. CDR3 sequence: CASSRGLAGAYEQFF. As DNA, the CDR3 is TGTGCCAGCAGCCGGGGACTAGCGGGAGCCTATGAGCAGTTCTTC.

This clone was detected only a few times. This chain connects TRBV19 to TRBJ2-2, with TRBD1 as a possible D gene (5 bases). The V end was cut by 3 bases, the J end by 3 bases, with 8 bases between. The CDR3 is made up of 14 amino acids. The germline CDR1 and CDR2 sequences are LNHDA and SQIVND (reference sequence). The CDR3 sequence: CASSISRDTGELFF. CDR3 DNA: TGTGCCAGTAGTATCTCCAGGGACACCGGGGAGCTGTTTTTT. Variable domain in full (rest from reference TRBV19 and TRBJ2-2): DGGITQSPKYLFRKEGQNVTLSCEQNLNHDAMYWYRQDPGQGLRLIYYSQIVNDFQKGDIAEGYSVSREKKESFPLTVTSAQKNPTAFYLCASSISRDTGELFFGEGSRLTVL.

This clone was counted only a few times. This rearrangement joins TRBV19 to TRBJ2-7; 9 bases are shared with TRBD2. J gave up 0 bases and V 4 bases, and 1 base lay outside the gene matches. This CDR3 contains 14 residues. Germline values: CDR1 LNHDA, CDR2 SQIVND (reference sequence). The CDR3 DNA reads TGTGCCAGTAGTAATAGCGGGAGCTCCTACGAGCAGTACTTC. It yields the protein CASSNSGSSYEQYF.

This clone was observed a few times. The chain recombines TRBV30 with TRBJ2-1; perhaps TRBD1 as D (6 bases). Germline V gene data show CDR1 as GTSNPN and CDR2 as SVGIG (reference sequence). Trimming shortened V by 2 bases and J by 4 bases, and 9 bases separated the two germline ends. The CDR3 has 13 residues. The CDR3 DNA reads as TGTGCCTGGAGTTGGGGACAATACAATGAGCAGTTCTTC. It encodes CAWSWGQYNEQFF.

This clone has just a few counts. The chain couples TRBV28 to TRBJ2-1, with TRBD2 as a possible D gene (6 bases). The CDR3 is made up of 14 amino acids. From germline, CDR1 is MDHEN and CDR2 SYDVKM. Trimming shortened V by 4 bases and J by 3 bases, and 10 bases separated the two germline ends. CDR3 residues: CASSSPGVYNEQFF. The DNA of the CDR3 is TGTGCCAGCAGTTCCCCGGGAGTCTACAATGAGCAGTTCTTC. The entire variable domain, with the rest obtained from reference TRBV28 and TRBJ2-1, is as follows: DVKVTQSSRYLVKRTGEKVFLECVQDMDHENMFWYRQDPGLGLRLIYFSYDVKMKEKGDIPEGYSVSREKKERFSLILESASTNQTSMYLCASSSPGVYNEQFFGPGTRLTVL.

The chain links TRBV28 to TRBJ2-3; 16 nucleotides match TRBD2. CDR1 is MDHEN and CDR2 is SYDVKM in the germline V gene. This CDR3 has 19 residues. Losses at the gene ends were 5 bases for V and 6 bases for J; bases not matched to a gene: 14. The CDR3 sequence: CASSPVPGLAGGLFDTQYF. The CDR3 DNA is TGTGCCAGCAGTCCGGTCCCGGGACTAGCGGGAGGGCTTTTCGATACGCAGTATTTT.

The chain uses TRBV27 and TRBJ2-7, with TRBD2 matching 10 bases. Trimming removed 7 bases from V and 4 bases from J; junction bases left unmatched: 13. Germline loops: CDR1 MNHEY, CDR2 SMNVEV (reference sequence). CDR3 size: 16 residues. CDR3 bases: TGTGCCAGCATCGGTCTAGCGGGAGTAGGGTTGTACGAGCAGTACTTC. Its translation: CASIGLAGVGLYEQYF.

This clone appeared a few times. The chain has TRBV5-1 and TRBJ2-7; D perhaps matches TRBD1 (6 bases). The V gene lost 8 bases and the J gene lost 5 bases, with 17 bases spanning the gap. This CDR3 comprises 13 residues. Germline values: CDR1 SGHRS, CDR2 YFSETQ. This chain's CDR3 is CASGRGAPDEQYF. CDR3 sequence (DNA): TGCGCCAGTGGCAGGGGCGCCCCGGACGAGCAGTACTTC. The entire variable domain, with the rest obtained from reference TRBV5-1 and TRBJ2-7, is as follows: KAGVTQTPRYLIKTRGQQVTLSCSPISGHRSVSWYQQTPGQGLQFLFEYFSETQRNKGNFPGRFSGRQFSNSRSEMNVSTLELGDSALYLCASGRGAPDEQYFGPGTRLTVT.

This chain links TRBV30 with TRBJ1-2, with D possibly being TRBD1 (6 bases). CDR3 length equals 17 residues. Germline lookup yields CDR1 GTSNPN and CDR2 SVGIG (reference sequence). Trimming shortened V by 4 bases and J by 3 bases, and 24 bases separated the two germline ends. In DNA form, the CDR3 reads TGTGCCTGGAATCGACCGACCCGGGGGGCGAGGGACTATGGCTACACCTTC. Protein product: CAWNRPTRGARDYGYTF.

The genes are TRBV6-5 and TRBJ2-1, with a tentative D call TRBD1 (7 bases). The CDR3 has 15 amino acids. V was pared by 2 bases and J by 7 bases, with 15 bases between. Germline CDR1 and CDR2: MNHEY and SVGAGI. The CDR3 loop is CASSYGMAGGNEQFF. In DNA form, the CDR3 reads TGTGCCAGCAGTTACGGAATGGCAGGGGGGAATGAGCAGTTCTTC.

This clone came up a few times. V is TRBV25-1 and J is TRBJ2-1, with TRBD2 identical over 14 bases. Germline CDR1 reads MGHDK; CDR2 reads SYGVNS. With 6 bases clipped from V and 15 bases from J, the junction kept 7 bases outside the gene matches. This CDR3 comprises 13 residues. CDR3 residues: CASRGTSGSWLFF. CDR3 nucleotide sequence: TGTGCCAGCAGAGGGACTAGCGGGAGTTGGCTGTTCTTC.